Given below is one T cell receptor (beta chain) in context. The data originate from a study of blood T cell repertoires in COVID-19. How the authors handled the data: Estimation of nucleated cell counts relied on the amplification of reference gene primers. Sequencing used immunoSEQ multiplex PCR; TCRdb keeps in-frame clones, though not all of them. The D gene and trimming were derived from the DNA, and the V and J assignments and clone size from that table. This table holds 200,000 to 250,000 clones, about nine tenths found once. Sequenced material: peripheral blood. This sequence originates from a young man who had recovered from COVID-19.

Written as DNA, the CDR3 is TGTGCCAGCAGTGGAACAGGGAGCACTGAAGCTTTCTTT. It translates to CASSGTGSTEAFF. The chain carries TRBV2 and TRBJ1-1; D possibly corresponds to TRBD1 (6 bases). CDR1 SNHLY and CDR2 FYNNEI come from the germline V gene. The CDR3 is made up of 13 amino acids. Trimming stripped 4 bases from V and 4 bases from J, with 10 bases between.